This TCR beta chain was sequenced in a study of early T cells in non-severe SARS-CoV-2 infection. In the study overall: Sequenced material consisted of bulk RNA (from unsorted whole blood), and chains were unpaired.

CDR3 length: 14 amino acids. Germline lookup yields CDR1 MGHDK and CDR2 SYGVNS. V was clipped by 8 bases and J by 6 bases, with 16 bases between them. Findings and caveats of the study: Using VDJdb, the matching emphasized anti-spike CD8 responses while missing private and CD4 specificities.

This clonotype appeared a few times. Antigen unknown. Attachment of unique molecular identifiers was made to individual cDNA molecules. TCRdb independently ran MiXCR on the 5' RACE reads; one entry per CDR3 protein. The sample carries tens of thousands of distinct CDR3 sequences, around 5.2% recorded once. V usage is TRBV25-1 and J usage is TRBJ2-2, with a tentative D call TRBD2 (6 bases). This clonotype was obtained from an adult who was a healthcare worker with PCR-confirmed SARS-CoV-2 infection or an uninfected control (not recorded which). Sequences were obtained from whole blood. The CDR3 reads CASLKEGWAGELFF. CDR3 DNA: TGTGCCAGCCTCAAGGAGGGGTGGGCCGGGGAGCTGTTTTTT.